Listed below are T cell receptor beta chains from one sample, sequenced in a study of shared clonotypes between healthy human individuals. Method: immunoSEQ multiplex PCR; TCRdb's copy keeps in-frame clones and lacks some. In the table there are 150,000 to 200,000 clones, approximately 61% of which are singletons. The source material was memory CD4+ T cells sorted from blood. These TCRs come from a man in his thirties or forties in good health. Each CDR3 is given with its conserved first and last residue. Each record gives: V gene, clone size, D gene, J gene, CDR3 protein, CDR3 DNA. A D gene is named only where the DNA matches it firmly. Clone size is stated in some rows and not others, as once, few, many or a class when expanded.

TRBV4-1	.	TRBD1	TRBJ1-3	CASSSATGAGGFSGNTIYF	TGCGCCAGCAGCTCGGCGACAGGAGCAGGGGGCTTCTCTGGAAACACCATATATTTT
TRBV6-5	.	TRBD2	TRBJ2-2	CASSYVSSGTTGELFF	TGTGCCAGCAGTTACGTGTCTAGCGGGACGACCGGGGAGCTGTTTTTT
TRBV27	.	.	TRBJ1-2	CASSPNSYGYTF	TGTGCCAGCAGTCCGAATAGCTATGGCTACACCTTC
TRBV25-1	few	TRBD2	TRBJ2-3	CASSARGLAGGTQYF	TGTGCCAGCAGTGCTCGGGGACTAGCGGGAGGTACGCAGTATTTT
TRBV6-1	.	.	TRBJ2-1	CASRELNEQFF	TGTGCCAGCAGGGAACTCAATGAGCAGTTCTTC
TRBV7-2	.	TRBD2	TRBJ2-3	CASSSGLAGTQYF	TGTGCCAGCAGCTCTGGACTAGCGGGAACTCAGTATTTT
TRBV13	.	.	TRBJ2-1	CASSGVSYNEQFF	TGTGCCAGCAGCGGTGTTTCGTACAATGAGCAGTTCTTC
TRBV5-1	few	.	TRBJ2-2	CASSTTGTGELFF	TGCGCCAGCAGCACAACAGGTACCGGGGAGCTGTTTTTT
TRBV11-1	.	.	TRBJ2-1	CASSLAHLGNEQFF	TGTGCCAGCAGCTTAGCCCACCTGGGTAATGAGCAGTTCTTC
TRBV28	.	.	TRBJ2-1	CASSLRYEQFF	TGTGCCAGCAGTCTTAGGTATGAGCAGTTCTTC
TRBV18	.	TRBD2	TRBJ2-1	CASSRLAGRGVVDEQFF	TGTGCCAGCTCACGACTAGCGGGAAGGGGAGTAGTGGATGAGCAGTTCTTC
TRBV29-1	.	TRBD1	TRBJ1-2	CSVKTGDGYGYTF	TGCAGCGTAAAGACAGGGGATGGCTATGGCTACACCTTC
TRBV29-1	.	.	TRBJ2-1	CSVDTPAERQQFF	TGCAGCGTCGACACGCCAGCGGAGCGGCAGCAGTTCTTC
TRBV19	.	TRBD1	TRBJ2-2	CASRPGTANTGELFF	TGTGCCAGTCGCCCCGGGACAGCGAACACCGGGGAGCTGTTTTTT
TRBV11-2	.	.	TRBJ2-5	CASSLARTTTGGTQYF	TGTGCCAGCAGCTTAGCTAGGACTACCACCGGTGGGACCCAGTACTTC
TRBV7-9	.	TRBD2	TRBJ2-1	CASSEGSLAGRNEQFF	TGTGCCAGCAGCGAGGGTAGTCTAGCGGGCCGCAATGAGCAGTTCTTC
TRBV10-2	.	TRBD2	TRBJ2-7	CASSDFWGGKDYEQYF	TGCGCCAGCAGTGATTTTTGGGGGGGGAAAGACTACGAGCAGTACTTC
TRBV12-2	.	.	TRBJ2-4	CASRTETSKNIQYF	TGTGCAAGTCGCACCGAAACTTCCAAAAACATTCAGTACTTC
TRBV2	.	.	TRBJ2-3	CASSDRTSTDTQYF	TGTGCCAGCAGTGACCGCACTAGCACAGATACGCAGTATTTT
TRBV11-3	.	TRBD1	TRBJ1-5	CASSPDRGGNQPQHF	TGTGCCAGCAGTCCGGACAGGGGCGGCAATCAGCCCCAGCATTTT
TRBV7-3	.	TRBD2	TRBJ2-6	CASSARGSSGANVLTF	TGTGCCAGCAGCGCCCGCGGGAGCTCTGGGGCCAACGTCCTGACTTTC
TRBV5-4	.	.	TRBJ2-7	CASSLGVSAEQYF	TGTGCCAGCAGCCTCGGGGTCAGCGCCGAGCAGTACTTC
TRBV7-2	.	.	TRBJ2-7	CASSSPRGIQRTYEQYF	TGTGCCAGCAGCTCCCCAAGGGGCATTCAGCGTACCTACGAGCAGTACTTC
TRBV28	.	TRBD1	TRBJ2-4	CASSGDRLAKNIQYF	TGTGCCAGCAGTGGGGACAGATTAGCCAAAAACATTCAGTACTTC
TRBV5-6	few	.	TRBJ2-6	CASSLAFNTGANVLTF	TGTGCCAGCAGCTTGGCCTTTAATACCGGGGCCAACGTCCTGACTTTC